Reported below is one T cell receptor beta chain. No antigen is known for it. Primers for the PCR totalled 60 Vbeta and 13 Jbeta. Clones were sequenced by immunoSEQ multiplex PCR, and TCRdb holds only the in-frame ones, with some missing. The sample includes over 110,000 clones, more than 70% seen only once; the top ten take around 1.2%. The source of the sample is a study of cytomegalovirus exposure and HLA in healthy donors. Whole-study findings and limits: Previously analyzed data showed that most TCR beta V segments were productive at a frequency of about 90% or about 30%.

Trimming stripped 4 bases from V and 0 bases from J, with 22 bases between. CDR3 length: 19 amino acids. Germline CDR1 reads LNHDA; CDR2 reads SQIVND (reference sequence). The V call is TRBV19, the J call TRBJ1-5, with D hard to call. This receptor was identified in a male donor in good health and CMV-seropositive. Sequenced: PBMCs. The CDR3 loop is CASSNALVSTGYSNQPQHF. CDR3 coding DNA: TGTGCCAGTAGTAACGCCCTGGTGTCCACGGGGTATAGCAATCAGCCCCAGCATTTT.